These 17 T cell receptor beta chains originate from one sample sequenced in a study of tumor-infiltrating lymphocytes in primary liver carcinoma. A primer matching the constant region was used to make TCR beta cDNA from approximately 0.45 ug of total RNA. TCR beta libraries came from three nested multiplex PCR rounds using slightly modified ARM-PCR. Both of the initial two PCR rounds ran for about 9 cycles and employed TRBV1-TRBV30 forward primers alongside a C-beta reverse primer. MiXCR, run by TCRdb on the multiplex PCR reads, gives a single entry per CDR3 protein. The sample includes some 200,000 distinct CDR3 sequences, around three fifths of them seen just once. Unsorted whole blood supplied the blood RNA, and germline DNA was isolated too. The sequenced sample was peripheral blood. Every receptor here comes from a woman in her sixties with primary liver carcinoma and hepatitis B virus infection.

To note about this clonotype: At one end the junction does not follow the germline gene, possibly because of a read error. CDR3 DNA: TGTGTCAGCAGCTTACGTCCGAACACTGGAGCTTTCTTT. It translates to CVSSLRPNTGAFF. The rearrangement uses TRBV13 and TRBJ1-1; D call uncertain. Germline CDR1 is PRHDT and CDR2 is FYEKMQ (reference sequence). The CDR3 covers 13 residues.

Regarding this clonotype: One base away lies a much larger clone, so this may be a sequencing read error. The chain links TRBV12-3 or TRBV12-4 to TRBJ1-2; D perhaps matches TRBD1 (6 bases). CDR3 length: 13 residues. The CDR3 protein is CVSSYRDNYGYTF. The CDR3 DNA is TGTGTCAGCAGCTACAGGGATAACTATGGCTACACCTTC.

This clonotype showed up many times. The DNA for the CDR3 is TGTGCCAGTCGGGGCCCGAACACCGGGGAGCTGTTTTTT. Translated, it gives CASRGPNTGELFF. V gene TRBV6-5 combines with J gene TRBJ2-2; the D gene could be TRBD1 or TRBD2 (5 bases each). The V and J ends lost 9 bases and 0 bases respectively, with 8 bases between them. Germline-derived CDR1 and CDR2 are MNHEY and SVGAGI. The CDR3 covers 13 residues.

This clonotype has only a few counts. This chain joins TRBV7-9 and TRBJ2-1; D gene unclear. V lost 4 bases to trimming and J lost 9 bases, with 16 bases between them. The germline V gene has CDR1 SEHNR and CDR2 FQNEAQ (reference sequence). This CDR3 is built from 14 residues. CDR3: CASSSPLLVGEQFF. Here the CDR3 DNA reads TGTGCCAGCAGCTCACCCCTCCTCGTGGGTGAGCAGTTCTTC.

As to this clonotype: Because the CDR3 is missing its conserved closing phenylalanine or tryptophan, this is likely a read error. This chain connects TRBV4-2 to TRBJ2-5; D is possibly TRBD2 (6 bases). Looked up from germline, CDR1 is LGHNA and CDR2 is YNFKEQ. There are 15 residues in the CDR3. The V end was cut by 1 base, the J end by 4 bases, with 13 bases between. The CDR3 loop reads CASSQGVAVGETQYL. The CDR3 region has the DNA TGTGCCAGCAGCCAAGGGGTAGCGGTAGGAGAGACCCAGTACTTA.

This clonotype was observed a single time. A much larger clone differs from this one at a single base, so this may be a read error. V and J are TRBV14 and TRBJ2-1, with D possibly being TRBD1 or TRBD2 (5 bases each). Germline values: CDR1 SGHDN, CDR2 FVKESK. The CDR3 spans 17 residues. The CDR3 reads CASGQGPTRGAYNEQFF. CDR3 DNA: TGTGCCAGCGGCCAAGGTCCCACTAGAGGGGCCTACAATGAGCAGTTCTTC.

Worth noting for this clonotype: The conserved closing phenylalanine or tryptophan is absent in this CDR3, likely reflecting a read error. The gene calls are TRBV6-2 or TRBV6-3 and TRBJ2-7; 7 bases agree with TRBD1. The closer fit of TRBJ2-1 to the DNA end suggests the J call may be wrong. Germline V gene sequence: CDR1 MNHEY, CDR2 SVGEGT. The CDR3 is made up of 14 amino acids. Written as DNA, the CDR3 is TGTGCCAGCAGTAGCCCGGACAGGTACTACGAGCAGTTCCTC. As protein: CASSSPDRYYEQFL.

The V and J genes are TRBV11-2 and TRBJ2-1, with 13 nucleotides matching TRBD2. The CDR3 covers 19 residues. The germline CDR1 and CDR2 sequences are SGHAT and FQNNGV. The V and J ends lost 5 bases and 1 base, in that order; junction bases with no gene match: 11. The CDR3 DNA is TGTGCCAGCAGCCGACTAGCGGGGGGCCTTTTTGAATCCTACAATGAGCAGTTCTTC. It specifies CASSRLAGGLFESYNEQFF. The full variable domain, with the rest looked up from reference TRBV11-2 and TRBJ2-1, is EAGVAQSPRYKIIEKRQSVAFWCNPISGHATLYWYQQILGQGPKLLIQFQNNGVVDDSQLPKDRFSAERLKGVDSTLKIQPAKLEDSAVYLCASSRLAGGLFESYNEQFFGPGTRLTVL.

About this clonotype itself: The junction departs from the called germline gene at one end, perhaps through a read error. This chain connects TRBV11-1 to TRBJ2-7; no reliable D call. This CDR3 has 15 residues. Looked up from germline, CDR1 is SGHAT and CDR2 is FQDESV (reference sequence). The CDR3 is CASSLLTIGSDEQYF. CDR3 bases: TGTGCTAGCAGCTTATTAACCATAGGGTCAGACGAGCAGTACTTC. The whole variable domain, remainder taken from reference TRBV11-1 and TRBJ2-7, is EAEVAQSPRYKITEKSQAVAFWCDPISGHATLYWYRQILGQGPELLVQFQDESVVDDSQLPKDRFSAERLKGVDSTLKIQPAELGDSAMYLCASSLLTIGSDEQYFGPGTRLTVT.

The J gene is TRBJ2-6, the V gene TRBV6-1; D perhaps matches TRBD1 (5 bases). The length of the CDR3 is 19 residues. V dropped 6 bases and J dropped 13 bases, with 34 bases sitting between them. The germline CDR1 and CDR2 sequences are MNHNS and SASEGT. This CDR3 reads CASRAFQGRGRSGVNVLTF. As DNA, the CDR3 is TGTGCCAGCAGGGCCTTTCAGGGTAGGGGCCGCTCTGGGGTCAATGTCCTGACTTTC.

Of note for this clonotype: This may stem from a read error, because a much larger clone lies one nucleotide away. The V call is TRBV12-3 or TRBV12-4, the J call TRBJ1-3; the D gene is possibly TRBD1 (6 bases). The germline V and J ends were trimmed by 10 bases and 2 bases, with 12 bases remaining between them. The CDR3 covers 13 residues. CDR3 coding DNA: TGTGCCATCACCCGACAGGCTGGAAACACCATATATTTT. Its protein is CAITRQAGNTIYF.

This clonotype was seen a few times. The chain employs TRBV5-6 and TRBJ1-2, with 9 bases aligning to TRBD1. CDR1 is SGHDT and CDR2 is YYEEEE in the germline V gene. The CDR3 loop spans 17 amino acids. V was clipped by 4 bases and J by 3 bases; unmatched bases: 13. The CDR3 DNA follows: TGTGCCAGCAGCATTTTCAACCGGGACAGGGAGGACTATGGCTACACCTTC. Translation gives CASSIFNRDREDYGYTF.

In regard to this clonotype: A much larger clone sits a single nucleotide away, making a read error possible. This CDR3 fails to terminate in the conserved phenylalanine or tryptophan, so it likely reflects a read error. The genes are TRBV6-6 and TRBJ1-5, with D maybe TRBD1 (5 bases). There are 15 residues in the CDR3. Between the trimmed V and J ends, which lost 8 bases and 7 bases, there was a span of 21 bases. Germline assignment: CDR1 MNHNY and CDR2 SVGAGI (reference sequence). CDR3 coding DNA: TGTGCCAGCGGCTCCGATAGCGGGGGACGGCAGCCCCAGCATTTG. Translation gives CASGSDSGGRQPQHL.

As regards this clonotype: A much larger clone sits a single nucleotide away, making a read error possible. The rearrangement links TRBV6-2 or TRBV6-3 to TRBJ2-1, with TRBD2 matching over 7 bases. This CDR3 is built from 15 residues. Germline CDR1 is MNHEY and CDR2 is SVGEGT. The CDR3 region has the DNA TGTGCCAGCGCCGCATCGGGACTATCGTACAATGTGCAGTTCTTC. As protein: CASAASGLSYNVQFF.

As concerns this clonotype: One junction end does not reproduce the germline sequence, and a read error may be involved. This chain links TRBV5-6 with TRBJ2-6, with no clear D. The CDR3 totals 16 residues. Germline CDR1 reads SGHDT; CDR2 reads YYEEEE. The CDR3: CASSLVRVSGVNVLTF. CDR3 bases: TGTGCCAGCAGCTTGGTTAGGGTCTCTGGGGTCAACGTCCTGACTTTC.

About this clonotype itself: A clone one base away is much larger, so this may be a read error. The rearrangement joins TRBV6-5 to TRBJ1-1, with TRBD1 matching over 7 bases. The V gene's germline CDR1 is MNHEY and CDR2 SVGAGI. The junction had 17 bases not matched to a gene; V was cut back by 7 bases and J by 6 bases. The CDR3 sequence is 16 residues long. The CDR3 reads CASKGGRQGGNAEAFF. CDR3 nucleotide sequence: TGTGCCAGCAAGGGGGGAAGGCAGGGGGGCAATGCTGAAGCTTTCTTT.

On this clonotype: Germline is not matched at one junction end, which may reflect a read error. The V gene is TRBV10-2, the J gene TRBJ2-6, with 10 nucleotides matching TRBD1. This CDR3 is 15 amino acids long. Germline CDR1 and CDR2: WSHSY and SAAADI. CDR3: CASGRTGGGANVPTF. CDR3 coding DNA: TGCGCCAGCGGAAGGACAGGGGGTGGGGCCAACGTCCCGACTTTC.